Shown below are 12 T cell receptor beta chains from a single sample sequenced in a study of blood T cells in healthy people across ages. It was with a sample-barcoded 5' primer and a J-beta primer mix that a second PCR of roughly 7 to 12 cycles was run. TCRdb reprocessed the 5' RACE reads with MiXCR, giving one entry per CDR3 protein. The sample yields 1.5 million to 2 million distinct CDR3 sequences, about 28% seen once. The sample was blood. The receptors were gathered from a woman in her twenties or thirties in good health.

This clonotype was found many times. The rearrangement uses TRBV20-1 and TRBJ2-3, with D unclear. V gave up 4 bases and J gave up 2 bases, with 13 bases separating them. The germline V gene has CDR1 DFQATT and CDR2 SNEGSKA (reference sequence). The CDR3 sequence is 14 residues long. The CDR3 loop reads CSATDHQDTDTQYF. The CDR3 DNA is TGCAGTGCTACGGACCACCAGGACACAGATACGCAGTATTTT.

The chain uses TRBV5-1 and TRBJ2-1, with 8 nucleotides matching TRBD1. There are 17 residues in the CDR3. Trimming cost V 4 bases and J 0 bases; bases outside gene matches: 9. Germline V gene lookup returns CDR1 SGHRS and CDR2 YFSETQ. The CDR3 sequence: CASSPVGQGASYNEQFF. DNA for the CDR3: TGCGCCAGCAGCCCTGTTGGGCAGGGGGCCTCCTACAATGAGCAGTTCTTC.

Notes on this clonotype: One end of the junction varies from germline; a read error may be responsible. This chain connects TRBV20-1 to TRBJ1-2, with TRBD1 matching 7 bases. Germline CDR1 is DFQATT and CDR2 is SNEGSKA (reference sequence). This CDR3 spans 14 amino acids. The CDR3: CSTRSTGENYGYTF. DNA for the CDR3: TGCAGTACTAGATCAACAGGGGAGAACTATGGCTACACCTTC.

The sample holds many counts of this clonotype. As DNA, the CDR3 is TGTGCCAGCAGCTCTGTAGCTTACGAGCAGTACTTC. Its translation: CASSSVAYEQYF. The rearrangement uses TRBV7-8 and TRBJ2-7; D is unclear. Trimming took 4 bases from V and 4 from J, leaving 8 bases between them. The CDR3 totals 12 residues. CDR1 SGHVS and CDR2 FQNEAQ come from the germline V gene.

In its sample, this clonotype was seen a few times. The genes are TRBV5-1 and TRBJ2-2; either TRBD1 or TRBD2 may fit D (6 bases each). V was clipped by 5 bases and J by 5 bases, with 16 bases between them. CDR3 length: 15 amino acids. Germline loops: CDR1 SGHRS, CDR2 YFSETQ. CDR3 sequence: CASRSDGGWTGELFF. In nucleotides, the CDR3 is TGCGCCAGCAGATCCGACGGGGGCTGGACCGGGGAGCTGTTTTTT.

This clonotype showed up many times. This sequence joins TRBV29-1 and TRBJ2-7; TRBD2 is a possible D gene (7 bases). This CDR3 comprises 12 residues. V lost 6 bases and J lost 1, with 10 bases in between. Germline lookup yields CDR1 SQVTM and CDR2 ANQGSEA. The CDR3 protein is CSVRGPSYEQYF. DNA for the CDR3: TGCAGCGTGCGGGGGCCGTCCTACGAGCAGTACTTC.

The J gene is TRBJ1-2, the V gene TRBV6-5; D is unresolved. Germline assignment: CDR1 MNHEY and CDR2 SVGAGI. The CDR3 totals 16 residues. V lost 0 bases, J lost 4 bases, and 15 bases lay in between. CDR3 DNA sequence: TGTGCCAGCAGTTACTCGTGCCAGGACTTGCCCTATGGCTACACCTTC. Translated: CASSYSCQDLPYGYTF.

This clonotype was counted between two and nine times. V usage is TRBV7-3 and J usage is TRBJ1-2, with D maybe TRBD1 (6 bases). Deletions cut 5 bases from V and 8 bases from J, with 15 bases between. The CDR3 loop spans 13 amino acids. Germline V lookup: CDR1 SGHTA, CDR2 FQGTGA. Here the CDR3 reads CASSVQGGEGYTF. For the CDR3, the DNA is TGTGCCAGCAGCGTACAGGGAGGGGAAGGCTACACCTTC.

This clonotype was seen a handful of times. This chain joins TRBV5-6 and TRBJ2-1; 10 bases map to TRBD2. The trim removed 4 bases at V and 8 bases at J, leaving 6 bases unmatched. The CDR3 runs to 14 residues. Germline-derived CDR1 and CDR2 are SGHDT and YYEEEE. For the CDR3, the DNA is TGTGCCAGCAGCGGTAGCGGGAGGCTCCATGAGCAGTTCTTC. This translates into CASSGSGRLHEQFF.

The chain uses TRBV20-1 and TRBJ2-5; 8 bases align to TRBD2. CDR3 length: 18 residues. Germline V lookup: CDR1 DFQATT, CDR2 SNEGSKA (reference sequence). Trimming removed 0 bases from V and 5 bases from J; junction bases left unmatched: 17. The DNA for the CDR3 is TGCAGTGCTAGAGATAATGGATTAGCGGGGACCCTAGGGGAGACCCAGTACTTC. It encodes CSARDNGLAGTLGETQYF.

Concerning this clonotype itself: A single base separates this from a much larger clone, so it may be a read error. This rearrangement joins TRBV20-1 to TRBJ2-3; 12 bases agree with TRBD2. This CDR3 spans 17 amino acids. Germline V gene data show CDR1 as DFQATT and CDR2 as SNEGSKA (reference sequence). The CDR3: CSARGYTSGRISDTQCF. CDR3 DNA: TGCAGTGCTAGAGGCTATACTAGCGGGAGGATCTCAGATACGCAGTGTTTT.

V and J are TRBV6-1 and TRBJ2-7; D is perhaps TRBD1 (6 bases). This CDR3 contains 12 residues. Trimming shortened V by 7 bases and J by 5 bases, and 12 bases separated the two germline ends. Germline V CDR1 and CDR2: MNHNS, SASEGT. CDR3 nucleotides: TGTGCCAGCATGCTACAGGGCCACGAGCAGTACTTC. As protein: CASMLQGHEQYF.